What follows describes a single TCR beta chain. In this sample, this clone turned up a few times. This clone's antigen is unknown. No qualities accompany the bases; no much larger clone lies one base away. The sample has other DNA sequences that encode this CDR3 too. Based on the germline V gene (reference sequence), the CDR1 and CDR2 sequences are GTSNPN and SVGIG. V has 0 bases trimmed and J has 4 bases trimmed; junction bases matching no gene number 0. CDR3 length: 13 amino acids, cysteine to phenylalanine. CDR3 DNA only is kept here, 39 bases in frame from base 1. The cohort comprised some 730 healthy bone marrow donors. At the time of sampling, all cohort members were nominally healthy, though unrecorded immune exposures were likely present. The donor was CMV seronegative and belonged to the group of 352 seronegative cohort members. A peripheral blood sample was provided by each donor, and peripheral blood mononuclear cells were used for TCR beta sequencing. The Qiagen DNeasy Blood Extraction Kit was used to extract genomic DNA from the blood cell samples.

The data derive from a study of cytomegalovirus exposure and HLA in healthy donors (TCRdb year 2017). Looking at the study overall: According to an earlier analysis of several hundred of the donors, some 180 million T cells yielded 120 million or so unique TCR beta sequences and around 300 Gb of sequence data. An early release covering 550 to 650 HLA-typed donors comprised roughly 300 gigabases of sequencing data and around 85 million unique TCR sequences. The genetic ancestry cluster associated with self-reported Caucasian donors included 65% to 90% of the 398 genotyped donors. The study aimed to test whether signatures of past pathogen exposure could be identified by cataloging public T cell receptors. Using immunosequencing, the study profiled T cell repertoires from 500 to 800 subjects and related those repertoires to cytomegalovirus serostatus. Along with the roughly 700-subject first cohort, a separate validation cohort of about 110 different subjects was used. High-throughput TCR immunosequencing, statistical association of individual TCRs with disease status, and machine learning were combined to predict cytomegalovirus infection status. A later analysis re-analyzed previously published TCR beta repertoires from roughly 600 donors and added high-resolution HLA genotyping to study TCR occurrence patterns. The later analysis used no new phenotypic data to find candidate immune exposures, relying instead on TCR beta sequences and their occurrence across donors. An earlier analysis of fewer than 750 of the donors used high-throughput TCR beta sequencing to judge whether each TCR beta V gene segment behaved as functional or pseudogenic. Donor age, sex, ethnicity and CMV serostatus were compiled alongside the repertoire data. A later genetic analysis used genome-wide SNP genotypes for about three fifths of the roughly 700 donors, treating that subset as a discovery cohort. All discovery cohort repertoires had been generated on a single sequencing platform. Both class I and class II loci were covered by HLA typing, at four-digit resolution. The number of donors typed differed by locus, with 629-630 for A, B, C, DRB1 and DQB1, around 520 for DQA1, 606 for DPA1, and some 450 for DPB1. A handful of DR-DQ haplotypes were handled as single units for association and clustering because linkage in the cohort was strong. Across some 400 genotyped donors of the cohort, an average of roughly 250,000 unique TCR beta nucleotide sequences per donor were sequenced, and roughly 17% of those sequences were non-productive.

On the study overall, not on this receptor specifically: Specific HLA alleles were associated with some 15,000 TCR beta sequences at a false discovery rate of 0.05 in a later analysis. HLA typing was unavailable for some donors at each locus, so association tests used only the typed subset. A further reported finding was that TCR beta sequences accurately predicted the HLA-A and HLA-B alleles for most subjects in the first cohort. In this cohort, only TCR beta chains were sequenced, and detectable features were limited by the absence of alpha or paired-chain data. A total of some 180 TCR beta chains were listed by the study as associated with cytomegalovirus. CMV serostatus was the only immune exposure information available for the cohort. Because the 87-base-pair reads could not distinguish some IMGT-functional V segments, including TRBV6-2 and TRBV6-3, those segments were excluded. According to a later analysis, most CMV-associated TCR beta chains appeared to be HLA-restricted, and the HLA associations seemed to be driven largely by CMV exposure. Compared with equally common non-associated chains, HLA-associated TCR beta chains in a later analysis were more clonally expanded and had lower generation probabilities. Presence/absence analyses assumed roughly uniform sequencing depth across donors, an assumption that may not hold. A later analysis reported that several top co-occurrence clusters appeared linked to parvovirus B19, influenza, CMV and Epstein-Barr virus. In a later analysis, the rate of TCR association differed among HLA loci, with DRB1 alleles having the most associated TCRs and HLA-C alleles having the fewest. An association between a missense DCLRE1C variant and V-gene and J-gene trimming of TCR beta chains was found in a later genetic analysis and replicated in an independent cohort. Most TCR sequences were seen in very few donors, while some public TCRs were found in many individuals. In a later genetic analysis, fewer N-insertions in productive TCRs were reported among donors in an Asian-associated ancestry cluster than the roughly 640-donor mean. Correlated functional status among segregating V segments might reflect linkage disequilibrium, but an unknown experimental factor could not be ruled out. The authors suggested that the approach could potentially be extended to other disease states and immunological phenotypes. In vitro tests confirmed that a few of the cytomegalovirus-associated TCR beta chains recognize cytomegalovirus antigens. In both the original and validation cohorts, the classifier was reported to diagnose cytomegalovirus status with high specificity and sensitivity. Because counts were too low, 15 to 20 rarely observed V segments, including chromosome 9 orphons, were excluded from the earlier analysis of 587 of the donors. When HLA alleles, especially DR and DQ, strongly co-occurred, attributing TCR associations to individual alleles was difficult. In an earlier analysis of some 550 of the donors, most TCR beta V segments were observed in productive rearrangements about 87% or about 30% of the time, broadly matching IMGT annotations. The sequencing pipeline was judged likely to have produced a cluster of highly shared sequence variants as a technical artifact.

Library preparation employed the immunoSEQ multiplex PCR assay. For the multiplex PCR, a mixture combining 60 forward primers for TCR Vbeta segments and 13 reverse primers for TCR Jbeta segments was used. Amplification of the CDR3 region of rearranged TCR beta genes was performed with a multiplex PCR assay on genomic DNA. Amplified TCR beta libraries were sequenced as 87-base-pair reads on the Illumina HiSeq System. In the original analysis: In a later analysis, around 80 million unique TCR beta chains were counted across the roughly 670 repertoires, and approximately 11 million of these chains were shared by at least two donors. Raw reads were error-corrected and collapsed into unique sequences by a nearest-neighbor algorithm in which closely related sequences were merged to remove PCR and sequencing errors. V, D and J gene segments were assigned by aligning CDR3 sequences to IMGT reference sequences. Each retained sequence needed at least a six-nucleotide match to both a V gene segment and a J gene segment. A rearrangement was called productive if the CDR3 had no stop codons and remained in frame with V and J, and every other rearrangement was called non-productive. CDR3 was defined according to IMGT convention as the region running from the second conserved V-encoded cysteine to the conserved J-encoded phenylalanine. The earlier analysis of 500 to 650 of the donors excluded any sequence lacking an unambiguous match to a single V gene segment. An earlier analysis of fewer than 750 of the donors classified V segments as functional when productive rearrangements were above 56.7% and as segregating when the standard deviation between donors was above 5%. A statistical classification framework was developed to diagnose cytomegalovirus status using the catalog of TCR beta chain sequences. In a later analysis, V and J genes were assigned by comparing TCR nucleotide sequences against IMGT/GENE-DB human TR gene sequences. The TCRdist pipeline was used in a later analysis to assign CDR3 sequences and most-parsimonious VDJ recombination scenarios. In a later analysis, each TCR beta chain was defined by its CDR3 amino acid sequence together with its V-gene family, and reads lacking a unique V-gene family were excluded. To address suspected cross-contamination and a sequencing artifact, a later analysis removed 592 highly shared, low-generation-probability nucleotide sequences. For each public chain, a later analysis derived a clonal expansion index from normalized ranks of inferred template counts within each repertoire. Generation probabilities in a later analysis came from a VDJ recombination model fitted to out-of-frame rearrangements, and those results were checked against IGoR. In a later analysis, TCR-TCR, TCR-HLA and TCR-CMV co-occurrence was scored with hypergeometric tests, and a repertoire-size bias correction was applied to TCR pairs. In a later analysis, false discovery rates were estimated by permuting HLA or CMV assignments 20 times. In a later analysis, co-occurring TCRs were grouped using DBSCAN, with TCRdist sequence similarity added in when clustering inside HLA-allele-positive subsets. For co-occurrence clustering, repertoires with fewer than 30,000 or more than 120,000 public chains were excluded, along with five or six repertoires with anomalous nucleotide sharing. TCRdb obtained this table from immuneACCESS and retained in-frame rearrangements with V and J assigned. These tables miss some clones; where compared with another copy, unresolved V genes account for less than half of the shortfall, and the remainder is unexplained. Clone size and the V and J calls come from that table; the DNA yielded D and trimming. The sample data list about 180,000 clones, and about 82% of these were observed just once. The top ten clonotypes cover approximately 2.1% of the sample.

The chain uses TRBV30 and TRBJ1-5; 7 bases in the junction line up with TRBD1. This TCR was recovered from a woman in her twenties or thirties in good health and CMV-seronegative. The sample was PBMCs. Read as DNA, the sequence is TGTGCCTGGAGTGTACAGGGGAATCAGCCCCAGCATTTT. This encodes CAWSVQGNQPQHF. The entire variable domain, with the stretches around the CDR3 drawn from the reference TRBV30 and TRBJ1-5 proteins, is SQTIHQWPATLVQPVGSPLSLECTVEGTSNPNLYWYRQAAGRGLQLLFYSVGIGQISSEVPQNLSASRPQDRQFILSSKKLLLSDSGFYLCAWSVQGNQPQHFGDGTRLSIL.